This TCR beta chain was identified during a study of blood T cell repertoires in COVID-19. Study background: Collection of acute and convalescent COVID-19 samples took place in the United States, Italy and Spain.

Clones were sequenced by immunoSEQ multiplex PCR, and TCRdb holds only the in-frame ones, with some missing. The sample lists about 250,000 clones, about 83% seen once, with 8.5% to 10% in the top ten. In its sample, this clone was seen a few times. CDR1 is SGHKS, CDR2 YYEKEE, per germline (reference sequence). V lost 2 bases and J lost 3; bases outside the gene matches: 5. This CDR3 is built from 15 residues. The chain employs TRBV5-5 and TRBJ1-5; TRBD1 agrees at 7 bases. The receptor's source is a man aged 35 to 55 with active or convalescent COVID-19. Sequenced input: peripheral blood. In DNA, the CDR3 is TGTGCCAGCAGCTTTACGGACAGGTCCAATCAGCCCCAGCATTTT. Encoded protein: CASSFTDRSNQPQHF.